This T cell receptor (beta chain) originates from a study of T cells in Graves' hyperthyroidism and ophthalmopathy. Study details: Peripheral blood was collected at initial diagnosis, before any treatment. Findings of the study overall: Blood also carried most thyroid clonotypes expanded above 0.001.

Regarding this clonotype: The antigen is unknown.

Germline loops: CDR1 MNHEY, CDR2 SVGAGI. This CDR3 is built from 15 residues. J lost 3 bases, V lost 4 bases, and 6 bases had no gene match. The CDR3 regions of TCR beta were amplified from RNA transcripts. The primer set for the first-round RT-PCR of the TCR CDR3 was HTBI. TCRdb itself ran the multiplex PCR reads through MiXCR, one entry per CDR3 protein. The table shows around 290,000 distinct CDR3 sequences, with about 14% occurring only once. At first hyperthyroidism diagnosis, before any ophthalmopathy symptoms, the blood sample was collected. Material for sequencing was blood. This clonotype originated in a woman in her 30s with Graves' hyperthyroidism that later progressed to Graves' ophthalmopathy. This chain links TRBV6-5 with TRBJ2-3, with 8 bases lining up with TRBD2. The CDR3 here is CASSSPSGLTDTQYF. CDR3 sequence (DNA): TGTGCCAGCAGTTCCCCTAGCGGGCTAACAGATACGCAGTATTTT.